One sample yielded the 25 T cell receptor beta chains listed below, sequenced in a study of blood T cell repertoires in COVID-19. Assay used: immunoSEQ multiplex PCR; TCRdb lists only in-frame clones, some missing. The sample has some 260,000 clones, 87% seen once; the top ten hold about 6%. Sequencing was performed on PBMCs or T cells enriched from blood (not recorded which). These receptors all stem from a young woman with acute COVID-19.

This clone was detected only once. The chain carries TRBV3-1 (or the pseudogene TRBV3-2) and TRBJ1-5; TRBD1 might be the D (5 bases). This CDR3 has 17 residues. V gave up 1 base and J gave up 2 bases, with 15 bases separating them. The V gene's germline CDR1 is LGHDT and CDR2 YNNKEL (reference sequence). The CDR3 sequence is CASSQGGGARGNQPQHF. CDR3 sequence (DNA): TGTGCCAGCAGCCAAGGGGGAGGGGCGCGGGGCAATCAGCCCCAGCATTTT.

The chain recombines TRBV7-9 with TRBJ1-5, with 12 bases aligning to TRBD1. The CDR3 loop spans 15 amino acids. The junction had 5 bases not matched to a gene; V was cut back by 5 bases and J by 6 bases. The germline gives CDR1 SEHNR, CDR2 FQNEAQ (reference sequence). The CDR3: CASSRDRGRIQPQHF. The CDR3 DNA reads as TGTGCCAGCAGCCGGGACAGGGGGCGAATTCAGCCCCAGCATTTT.

This rearrangement joins TRBV9 to TRBJ2-3; 16 nucleotides agree with TRBD2. With V trimmed by 4 bases and J by 0 bases, 11 bases remained unmatched. CDR1 and CDR2 (germline): SGDLS, YYNGEE. CDR3 length: 20 amino acids. The DNA for the CDR3 is TGTGCCAGCAGCTTCCCCGGCGGGACTAGCGGGGGGGTTAGCACAGATACGCAGTATTTT. This codes for CASSFPGGTSGGVSTDTQYF. Together with reference TRBV9 and TRBJ2-3, the CDR3 gives the full variable domain: DSGVTQTPKHLITATGQRVTLRCSPRSGDLSVYWYQQSLDQGLQFLIQYYNGEERAKGNILERFSAQQFPDLHSELNLSSLELGDSALYFCASSFPGGTSGGVSTDTQYFGPGTRLTVL.

The chain couples TRBV12-5 to TRBJ2-7; D gene ambiguous. The CDR3 has 11 amino acids. Germline CDR1 LGHNT, CDR2 FRNRAP. V was trimmed by 7 bases and J by 2 bases, leaving 6 bases between them. The CDR3 protein is CASALAYEQYF. In DNA form, the CDR3 reads TGTGCTAGTGCTCTCGCCTACGAGCAGTACTTC.

The chain carries TRBV11-2 and TRBJ2-1; TRBD2 agrees at 7 bases. The CDR3 is 16 amino acids. Trimming at V came to 0 bases and at J to 2 bases, leaving 4 bases not matched to a gene. The germline V gene encodes CDR1 SGHAT and CDR2 FQNNGV. CDR3 protein: CASSLDRGGTYNEQFF. The CDR3 DNA reads as TGTGCCAGCAGCTTAGATCGGGGAGGGACCTACAATGAGCAGTTCTTC.

This sequence joins TRBV29-1 and TRBJ2-1; the match to TRBD2 covers 14 bases. Germline lookup yields CDR1 SQVTM and CDR2 ANQGSEA. The ends lost 7 bases at V and 4 bases at J; junction bases unmatched: 9. The CDR3 has 16 residues. The CDR3 spells CSGQGTSGSRYNEQFF. As DNA, the CDR3 is TGCAGCGGGCAAGGGACTAGCGGGAGCAGATACAATGAGCAGTTCTTC.

The V and J genes are TRBV3-1 (or the pseudogene TRBV3-2) and TRBJ2-7, with 7 bases identical to TRBD1. The germline V gene has CDR1 LGHDT and CDR2 YNNKEL (reference sequence). V gave up 5 bases and J gave up 1 base; unmatched junction bases: 8. The CDR3 contains 15 residues. In DNA form, the CDR3 reads TGTGCCAGCAGCTCGGGACAGTTTGGTTCCTACGAGCAGTACTTC. Translating gives CASSSGQFGSYEQYF.

The J gene is TRBJ2-1, the V gene TRBV5-1; tentative D call: TRBD2 (6 bases). Germline CDR1 reads SGHRS; CDR2 reads YFSETQ. The CDR3 length is 14 residues. The germline V and J ends were trimmed by 1 base and 9 bases, with 14 bases remaining between them. The CDR3 region is CASSLRLGGSEQFF. Here the CDR3 DNA reads TGCGCCAGCAGCTTGAGACTAGGTGGTTCTGAGCAGTTCTTC.

This chain connects TRBV7-3 to TRBJ2-1, with 10 bases aligning to TRBD2. CDR1 and CDR2 (germline): SGHTA, FQGTGA. The CDR3 contains 15 residues. The V gene end was trimmed by 5 bases and the J gene end by 2 bases; junction bases not matched to a gene: 3. Here the CDR3 reads CASSPLAGAYNEQFF. CDR3 coding DNA: TGTGCCAGCAGCCCCCTAGCGGGGGCCTACAATGAGCAGTTCTTC. Full variable domain (outside the CDR3, taken from reference TRBV7-3 and TRBJ2-1): GAGVSQTPSNKVTEKGKYVELRCDPISGHTALYWYRQSLGQGPEFLIYFQGTGAADDSGLPNDRFFAVRPEGSVSTLKIQRTERGDSAVYLCASSPLAGAYNEQFFGPGTRLTVL.

V usage is TRBV28 and J usage is TRBJ2-1; TRBD2 aligns across 7 bases. There are 14 residues in the CDR3. Unmatched junction bases numbered 14, after V lost 9 bases and J lost 9 bases. CDR1 is MDHEN, CDR2 SYDVKM, per germline. The CDR3 spells CASTGLQPGGEQFF. CDR3 nucleotides: TGTGCCAGTACCGGACTCCAGCCGGGGGGTGAGCAGTTCTTC.

The chain joins TRBV5-1 to TRBJ1-5; D might be TRBD1 (6 bases). The CDR3 length is 14 residues. Germline CDR1 SGHRS, CDR2 YFSETQ. Between the trimmed V and J ends, which lost 4 bases and 2 bases, there was a span of 10 bases. In DNA form, the CDR3 reads TGCGCCAGCAGCAAAGGGGGAGGCAATCAGCCCCAGCATTTT. Protein product: CASSKGGGNQPQHF. The full variable domain, completed using reference TRBV5-1 and TRBJ1-5, is KAGVTQTPRYLIKTRGQQVTLSCSPISGHRSVSWYQQTPGQGLQFLFEYFSETQRNKGNFPGRFSGRQFSNSRSEMNVSTLELGDSALYLCASSKGGGNQPQHFGDGTRLSIL.

In its sample, this clone was seen a few times. The chain employs TRBV20-1 and TRBJ2-1; D ambiguous. Between the trimmed V and J ends, which lost 5 bases and 4 bases, there was a span of 6 bases. The CDR3 totals 11 residues. Germline V gene data show CDR1 as DFQATT and CDR2 as SNEGSKA (reference sequence). Written as DNA, the CDR3 is TGCAGTGCTGCCGGGTACAATGAGCAGTTCTTC. Amino acid sequence: CSAAGYNEQFF.

J is TRBJ2-5 and V is TRBV7-3, with TRBD2 matching over 9 bases. In germline, CDR1 is SGHTA, CDR2 FQGTGA. The V segment lost 5 bases and the J segment 3 bases; nucleotides outside the gene matches: 7. The CDR3 is made up of 15 amino acids. The CDR3 reads CASSPSGRREETQYF. The CDR3 bases are TGTGCCAGCAGCCCAAGCGGGAGGAGGGAAGAGACCCAGTACTTC. The whole variable domain, filled in from reference TRBV7-3 and TRBJ2-5, reads GAGVSQTPSNKVTEKGKYVELRCDPISGHTALYWYRQSLGQGPEFLIYFQGTGAADDSGLPNDRFFAVRPEGSVSTLKIQRTERGDSAVYLCASSPSGRREETQYFGPGTRLLVL.

This clone was counted between two and nine times. The rearrangement joins TRBV28 to TRBJ1-1; D might be TRBD1 (6 bases). Trimming left V 5 bases short and J 5 bases short, with 18 bases between. This CDR3 has 15 amino acids. Germline values: CDR1 MDHEN, CDR2 SYDVKM. The CDR3 nucleotides are TGTGCCAGCAGTGCGGCGATGAGGGGGGGAACTGAAGCTTTCTTT. Protein product: CASSAAMRGGTEAFF.

This chain uses TRBV10-2 with TRBJ1-1, with 7 bases lining up with TRBD1. The CDR3 runs to 15 residues. The V gene's germline CDR1 is WSHSY and CDR2 SAAADI. Unmatched junction bases numbered 12, after V lost 6 bases and J lost 5 bases. CDR3 coding DNA: TGCGCCAGCAGCCTGACAGGGTCCCAAAGGACTGAAGCTTTCTTT. Translated: CASSLTGSQRTEAFF.

The V gene is TRBV11-2, the J gene TRBJ1-6; possibly TRBD1 for D (5 bases). Germline V CDR1 and CDR2: SGHAT, FQNNGV. This CDR3 is built from 18 residues. V was pared by 2 bases and J by 7 bases, with 21 bases between. The CDR3 DNA is TGTGCCAGCAGCTTATCGACAGAGCTCGGGGGTCGGAATTCACCCCTCCACTTT. It translates to CASSLSTELGGRNSPLHF.

The V and J genes are TRBV27 and TRBJ2-2; the match to TRBD2 covers 8 bases. This CDR3 contains 16 residues. CDR1 and CDR2 from the germline V gene are MNHEY and SMNVEV (reference sequence). With V trimmed by 2 bases and J by 1 base, 3 bases remained unmatched. CDR3 protein: CASSLGLAGNTGELFF. The DNA of the CDR3 is TGTGCCAGCAGTTTAGGGCTAGCGGGGAACACCGGGGAGCTGTTTTTT.

The chain combines TRBV30 with TRBJ2-6; D remains ambiguous. The germline gives CDR1 GTSNPN, CDR2 SVGIG (reference sequence). Trimming cost V 3 bases and J 2 bases, with 8 bases left between them. CDR3 length equals 14 residues. In nucleotides, the CDR3 is TGTGCCTGGAGCCCTAGGACTGGGGCCAACGTCCTGACTTTC. Residues: CAWSPRTGANVLTF.

The chain carries TRBV4-3 and TRBJ1-6; D ambiguous. Deletions cut 0 bases from V and 10 bases from J, with 7 bases between. CDR3 length: 13 amino acids. Germline values: CDR1 LGHNA, CDR2 YSLEER. CDR3 in amino acids: CASSQDPVSPLHF. Here the CDR3 DNA reads TGCGCCAGCAGCCAAGATCCCGTGTCACCCCTCCACTTT.

The sample holds one count of this clone. The J gene is TRBJ1-1, the V gene TRBV5-1, with TRBD1 matching over 7 bases. After removal of 4 bases from V and 1 base from J, the junction contained 4 bases not matched to a gene. CDR3 length: 14 amino acids. The V gene's germline CDR1 is SGHRS and CDR2 YFSETQ. The CDR3 is CASSPTGRNTEAFF. The CDR3 bases are TGCGCCAGCAGCCCGACAGGGAGGAACACTGAAGCTTTCTTT.

This chain connects TRBV19 to TRBJ1-5, with TRBD1 identical over 7 bases. The CDR3 consists of 16 residues. Germline V CDR1 and CDR2: LNHDA, SQIVND (reference sequence). The V and J ends lost 5 bases and 2 bases, in that order; junction bases with no gene match: 9. CDR3 loop: CASSVRQGKRNQPQHF. CDR3 DNA: TGTGCCAGTAGTGTCCGACAGGGTAAACGCAATCAGCCCCAGCATTTT.

The chain employs TRBV5-6 and TRBJ2-7; TRBD2 matches 9 bases. Trimming removed 1 base from V and 2 bases from J; junction bases left unmatched: 4. Germline V gives CDR1 SGHDT, CDR2 YYEEEE. The CDR3 is 15 residues long. For the CDR3, the DNA is TGTGCCAGCAGCTTGTTGTCTAGCGGGACCTACGAGCAGTACTTC. Amino acid sequence: CASSLLSSGTYEQYF.

This clone was found a few times. The CDR3 DNA reads as TGCGCCAGCAGCTTGGTCAGGGAGGGAACTGAAGCTTTCTTT. This translates into CASSLVREGTEAFF. The chain combines TRBV5-1 with TRBJ1-1; possibly TRBD1 for D (5 bases). The CDR3 covers 14 residues. Germline CDR1 is SGHRS and CDR2 is YFSETQ. V was cut by 0 bases and J by 5 bases, with 11 bases left in between.

This clone is a singleton in its sample. The V gene is TRBV28, the J gene TRBJ2-7, with D tentatively TRBD1 (5 bases). CDR1 and CDR2 from the germline V gene are MDHEN and SYDVKM. This CDR3 contains 13 residues. V was clipped by 3 bases and J by 6 bases, with 12 bases between them. This chain's CDR3 is CASSFGQGGEQYF. CDR3 DNA: TGTGCCAGCAGTTTTGGGCAGGGCGGCGAGCAGTACTTC.

On this clone: Other DNA sequences in the sample encode the same CDR3. This chain links TRBV5-1 with TRBJ2-1, with D possibly TRBD2 on 5 matching bases. The CDR3 covers 15 residues. Per the germline V gene, CDR1 is SGHRS and CDR2 is YFSETQ. V shed 1 base and J shed 0 bases, with 8 bases lying between them. The CDR3 spells CASSLTSSSYNEQFF. As DNA, the CDR3 is TGCGCCAGCAGCTTGACTAGTAGCTCCTACAATGAGCAGTTCTTC.